This T cell receptor beta chain was captured by sequencing in a study of blood T cell repertoires in COVID-19. About the study: The United States, Italy and Spain were the sources of the acute and convalescent COVID-19 samples. In each case, the material was cDNA or gDNA derived from T cells, B-cell-depleted T cells, or PBMCs.

Assay used: immunoSEQ multiplex PCR; TCRdb lists only in-frame clones, some missing. Of roughly 97,000 clones in the sample, about 87% were seen once. Sequencing was performed on peripheral blood. The TCR originated in a man aged 50-59 years with acute or convalescent COVID-19.

CDR3 coding DNA: TGTGCCAGCAGCTTGGTAGCAGCGGGTTTGGGGGAGACCCAGTACTTC. Protein sequence: CASSLVAAGLGETQYF. This chain connects TRBV5-6 to TRBJ2-5, with D perhaps matching TRBD2 (6 bases). V dropped 0 bases and J dropped 5 bases, with 17 bases sitting between them. CDR1 and CDR2 (germline): SGHDT, YYEEEE. The CDR3 runs 16 residues.